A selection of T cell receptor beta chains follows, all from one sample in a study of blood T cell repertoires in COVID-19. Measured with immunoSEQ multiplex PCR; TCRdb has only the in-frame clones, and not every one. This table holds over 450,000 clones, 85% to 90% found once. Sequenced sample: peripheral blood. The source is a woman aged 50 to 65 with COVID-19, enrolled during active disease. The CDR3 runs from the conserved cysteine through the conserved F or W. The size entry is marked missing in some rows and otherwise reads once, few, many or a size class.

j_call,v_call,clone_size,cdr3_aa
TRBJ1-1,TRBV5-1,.,CASRSGDTEAFF
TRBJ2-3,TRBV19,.,CASSSGTPVGYTDTQYF
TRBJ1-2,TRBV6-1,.,CASSEAQGMWGYGYTF
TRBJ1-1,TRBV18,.,CASSVGGANTEAFF
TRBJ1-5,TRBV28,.,CASRYQTGGNQPQHF
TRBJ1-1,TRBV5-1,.,CASSPGTLNTEAFF
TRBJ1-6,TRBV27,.,CASSLYGQEYSPLHF
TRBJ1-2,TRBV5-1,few,CASSLTGSANYGYTF
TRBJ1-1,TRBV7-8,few,CASSPGGNTEAFF
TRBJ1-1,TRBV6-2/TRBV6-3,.,CASSYRQGPEAFF
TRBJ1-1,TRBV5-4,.,CASSSADRGSTEAFF
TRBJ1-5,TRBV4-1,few,CASSLRGGNQPQHF
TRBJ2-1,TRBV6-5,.,CASSLTSGINEQFF
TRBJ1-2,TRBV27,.,CASSPDGSRNYGYTF
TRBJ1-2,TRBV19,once,CASSTYRGLNYGYTF
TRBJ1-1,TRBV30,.,CAWSGSGTEAFF
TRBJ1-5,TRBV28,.,CASSFTTGDNQPQHF
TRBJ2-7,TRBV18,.,CASSGRRVGEQYF
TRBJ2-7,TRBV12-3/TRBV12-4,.,CASRQGRAYEQYF
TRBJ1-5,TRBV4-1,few,CASSQETGVGQPQHF
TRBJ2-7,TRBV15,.,CATSRQGELSYEQYF
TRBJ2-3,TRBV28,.,CASSSHGWSGPDTQYF
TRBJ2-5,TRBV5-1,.,CASSPGQGDETQYF
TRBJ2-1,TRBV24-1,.,CATSDSWGDEQFF
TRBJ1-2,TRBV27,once,CASRGQKDRAGGYTF
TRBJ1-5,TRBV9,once,CASSVDSGNQPQHF
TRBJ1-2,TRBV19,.,CASTQGAGALYYGYTF
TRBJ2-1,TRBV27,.,CAIMTPANEQFF
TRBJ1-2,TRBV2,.,CASRGQGAYYGYTF
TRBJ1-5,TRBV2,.,CASRGTVSNQPQHF
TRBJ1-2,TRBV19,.,CASSIPGIYGYTF
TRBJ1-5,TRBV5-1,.,CASSPGTVSNQPQHF
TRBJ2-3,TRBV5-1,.,CASSFEGYGDTQYF
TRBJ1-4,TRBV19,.,CASTLRTGRSREKLFF
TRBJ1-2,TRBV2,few,CASRDRDRVNGYTF
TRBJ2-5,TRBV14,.,CASSQDTVIETQYF
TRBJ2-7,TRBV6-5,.,CASSYTGTANEQYF